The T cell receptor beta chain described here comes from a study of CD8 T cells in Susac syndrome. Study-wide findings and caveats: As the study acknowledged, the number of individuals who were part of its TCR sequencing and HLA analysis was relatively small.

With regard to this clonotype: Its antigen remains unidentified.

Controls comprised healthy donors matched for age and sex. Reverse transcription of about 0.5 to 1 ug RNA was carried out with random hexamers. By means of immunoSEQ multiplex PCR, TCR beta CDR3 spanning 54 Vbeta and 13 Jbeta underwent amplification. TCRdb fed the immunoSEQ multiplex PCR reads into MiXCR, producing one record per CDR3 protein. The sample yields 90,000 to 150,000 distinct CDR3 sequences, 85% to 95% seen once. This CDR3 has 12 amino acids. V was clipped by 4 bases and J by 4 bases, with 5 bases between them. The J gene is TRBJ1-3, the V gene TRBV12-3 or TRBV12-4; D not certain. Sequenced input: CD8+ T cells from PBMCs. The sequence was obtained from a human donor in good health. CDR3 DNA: TGTGCCAGCAGTTCGGGAGGAAACACCATATATTTT. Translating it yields CASSSGGNTIYF.